A single sample gave rise to the 10 T cell receptor beta chains below, sequenced in a study of Ad26.COV2.S vaccination and SARS-CoV-2 variants. Noted treatment: some 20 received Ad26.COV2.S at low or high dose, single or two shots; about five received placebo; per-sample allocation not given. Following the first vaccine or placebo injection, samples were taken on day 63. Some clones are missing from TCRdb's copy, which holds only in-frame ones; the method was immunoSEQ multiplex PCR. The data hold around 450,000 clones, with roughly 90% observed a single time. The sample in question was peripheral blood, obtained in a trial of Ad26.COV2.S vaccine versus placebo. The receptors originated from a person aged 18 to 59 who received the Ad26.COV2.S COVID-19 vaccine or a placebo.

V gene TRBV7-3 combines with J gene TRBJ2-1; D ambiguous. The CDR3 extends over 13 amino acids. The germline V gene has CDR1 SGHTA and CDR2 FQGTGA. Trimming pared 3 bases from V and 6 bases from J, leaving 9 bases between. The CDR3, as DNA: TGTGCCAGCAGCTTTTACGGTAGCAATGAGCAGTTCTTC. This codes for CASSFYGSNEQFF.

The chain has TRBV6-2 or TRBV6-3 and TRBJ2-1; TRBD1 matches at 11 bases. Germline-derived CDR1 and CDR2 are MNHEY and SVGEGT. With V trimmed by 0 bases and J by 6 bases, 4 bases remained unmatched. The CDR3 is 16 amino acids. CDR3 loop: CASSYSGQGAPNEQFF. For the CDR3, the DNA is TGTGCCAGCAGTTACTCTGGACAGGGGGCGCCCAATGAGCAGTTCTTC.

The rearrangement links TRBV6-1 to TRBJ2-2; D possibly corresponds to TRBD1 (5 bases). The V end was cut by 2 bases, the J end by 7 bases, with 14 bases between. CDR3 size: 15 residues. From germline, CDR1 is MNHNS and CDR2 SASEGT. The CDR3 nucleotides read TGTGCCAGCAGTGAACCAGGCAGGGCGAACGGGGAGCTGTTTTTT. It encodes CASSEPGRANGELFF.

The rearrangement uses TRBV9 and TRBJ2-7, with D uncertain. V lost 1 base and J 5 bases, leaving 13 bases between the germline ends. The germline V gene has CDR1 SGDLS and CDR2 YYNGEE. There are 14 residues in the CDR3. The CDR3 here is CASSVQRVGDEQYF. The CDR3 coding sequence is TGTGCCAGCAGCGTACAAAGAGTCGGCGACGAGCAGTACTTC.

This sequence joins TRBV7-8 and TRBJ2-5; D perhaps matches TRBD1 (6 bases). With 1 base removed from V and 4 bases from J, the gap between germline ends came to 22 bases. Germline V gives CDR1 SGHVS, CDR2 FQNEAQ. This CDR3 is 18 amino acids long. The CDR3 region is CASSLEGGGGRGGETQYF. The CDR3 DNA sequence: TGTGCCAGCAGCTTAGAGGGTGGTGGGGGCCGTGGGGGAGAGACCCAGTACTTC.

The rearrangement uses TRBV18 and TRBJ2-5, with D unresolved. V was pared by 4 bases and J by 2 bases, with 8 bases between. The CDR3 length is 13 residues. Germline V gene lookup returns CDR1 KGHSH and CDR2 LQKENI. The CDR3 DNA reads TGTGCCAGCTCACTATTCTTTCAAGAGACCCAGTACTTC. Protein: CASSLFFQETQYF.

V and J are TRBV28 and TRBJ2-5; D is undetermined. The CDR3 length is 12 residues. Deletions cut 6 bases from V and 4 bases from J, with 9 bases between. Germline V gene data show CDR1 as MDHEN and CDR2 as SYDVKM. The CDR3 DNA reads TGTGCCAGCAGGACCGCGTCAGAGACCCAGTACTTC. Translated: CASRTASETQYF.

The chain links TRBV7-9 to TRBJ2-1; possible D gene TRBD2, 5 bases. This CDR3 spans 14 amino acids. CDR1 is SEHNR and CDR2 is FQNEAQ in the germline V gene (reference sequence). The V end was cut by 5 bases, the J end by 5 bases, with 13 bases between. The CDR3 loop reads CASSTPGEHNEQFF. DNA for the CDR3: TGTGCCAGCAGCACTCCCGGGGAGCACAATGAGCAGTTCTTC.

The chain links TRBV3-1 (or the pseudogene TRBV3-2) to TRBJ2-3; 11 bases fit TRBD2. With V trimmed by 4 bases and J by 3 bases, 3 bases remained unmatched. Looked up from germline, CDR1 is LGHDT and CDR2 is YNNKEL (reference sequence). This CDR3 region has 15 residues. CDR3 sequence: CASSLVAGGTDTQYF. CDR3 in DNA: TGTGCCAGCAGCCTCGTAGCGGGGGGGACAGATACGCAGTATTTT.

V and J are TRBV6-5 and TRBJ2-7; 9 bases are a match to TRBD1. This CDR3 has 15 residues. CDR1 is MNHEY and CDR2 is SVGAGI in the germline V gene. V shed 2 bases and J 2 bases; nucleotides not matched to a gene: 4. CDR3 DNA: TGTGCCAGCAGTTACAGACAGGGGGGGACCTACGAGCAGTACTTC. Encoded protein: CASSYRQGGTYEQYF.